The entry below describes one T cell receptor beta chain. The PCR used 60 Vbeta and 13 Jbeta primers. Generated by immunoSEQ multiplex PCR, the TCRdb table keeps only in-frame clones and is missing some. This sample has about 140,000 clones, with approximately 70% found just once. This record belongs to a study of cytomegalovirus exposure and HLA in healthy donors. The CDR3 has 14 amino acids. CDR1 and CDR2 from the germline V gene are LNHDA and SQIVND (reference sequence). Trimming removed 3 bases from V and 4 bases from J, with 12 bases in between. The sequence was collected from a woman aged 60-75 years in good health and CMV-seropositive. The material sequenced was PBMCs. The chain uses TRBV19 and TRBJ1-2, with no clear D. The CDR3 region has the DNA TGTGCCAGTAGTATCGACTCCTCATCCTATGGCTACACCTTC. Protein product: CASSIDSSSYGYTF.